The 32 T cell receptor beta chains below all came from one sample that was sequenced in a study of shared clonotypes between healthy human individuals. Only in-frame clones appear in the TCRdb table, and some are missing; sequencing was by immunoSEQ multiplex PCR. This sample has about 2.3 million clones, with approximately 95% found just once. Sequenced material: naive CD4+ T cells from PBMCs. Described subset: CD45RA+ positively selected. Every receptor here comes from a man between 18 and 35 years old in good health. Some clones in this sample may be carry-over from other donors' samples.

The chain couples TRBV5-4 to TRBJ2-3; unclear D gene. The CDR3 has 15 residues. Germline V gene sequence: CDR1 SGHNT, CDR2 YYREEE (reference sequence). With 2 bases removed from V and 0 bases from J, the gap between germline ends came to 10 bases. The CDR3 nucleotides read TGTGCCAGCAGCTTCATGGGTTATAGCACAGATACGCAGTATTTT. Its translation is CASSFMGYSTDTQYF.

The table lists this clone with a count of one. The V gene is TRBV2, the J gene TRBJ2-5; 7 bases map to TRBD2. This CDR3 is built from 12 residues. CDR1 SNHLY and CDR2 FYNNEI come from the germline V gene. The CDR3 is CAAGVGVETQYF. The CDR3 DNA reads TGTGCTGCGGGAGTGGGTGTGGAGACCCAGTACTTC.

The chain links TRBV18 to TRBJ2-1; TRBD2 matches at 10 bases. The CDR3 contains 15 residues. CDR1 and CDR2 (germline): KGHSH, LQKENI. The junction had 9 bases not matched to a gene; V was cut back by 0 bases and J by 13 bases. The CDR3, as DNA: TGTGCCAGCTCACCACCGGGGACTAGCGAGGGGGTACAGTTCTTC. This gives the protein CASSPPGTSEGVQFF.

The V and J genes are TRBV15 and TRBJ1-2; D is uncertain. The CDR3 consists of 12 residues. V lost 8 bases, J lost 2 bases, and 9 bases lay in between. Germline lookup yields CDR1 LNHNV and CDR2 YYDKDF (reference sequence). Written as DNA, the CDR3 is TGTGCCACCCAGGACTCCAACTATGGCTACACCTTC. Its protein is CATQDSNYGYTF.

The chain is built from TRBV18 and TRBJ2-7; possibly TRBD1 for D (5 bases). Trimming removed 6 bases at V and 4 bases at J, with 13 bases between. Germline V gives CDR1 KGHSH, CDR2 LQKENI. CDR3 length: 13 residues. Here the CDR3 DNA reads TGTGCCAGCTCCCGCGATCAGGGTTACGAGCAGTACTTC. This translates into CASSRDQGYEQYF.

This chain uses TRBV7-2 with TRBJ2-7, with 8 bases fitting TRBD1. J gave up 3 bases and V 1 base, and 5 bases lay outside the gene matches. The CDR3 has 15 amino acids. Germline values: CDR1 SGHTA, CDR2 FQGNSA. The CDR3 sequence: CASSLGGQALYEQYF. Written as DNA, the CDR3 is TGTGCCAGCAGCTTAGGGGGACAGGCCCTCTACGAGCAGTACTTC.

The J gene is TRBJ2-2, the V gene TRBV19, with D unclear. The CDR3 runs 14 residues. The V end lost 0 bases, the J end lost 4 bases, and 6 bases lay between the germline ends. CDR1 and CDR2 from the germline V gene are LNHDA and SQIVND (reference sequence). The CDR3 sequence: CASSIDARTGELFF. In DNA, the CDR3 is TGTGCCAGTAGTATAGACGCCCGCACCGGGGAGCTGTTTTTT.

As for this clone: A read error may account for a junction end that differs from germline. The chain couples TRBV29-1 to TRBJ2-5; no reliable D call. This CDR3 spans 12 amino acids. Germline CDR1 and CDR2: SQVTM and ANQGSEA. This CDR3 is CSVEVVQDTQYF. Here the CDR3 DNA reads TGCAGCGTTGAAGTCGTTCAAGACACCCAGTACTTC.

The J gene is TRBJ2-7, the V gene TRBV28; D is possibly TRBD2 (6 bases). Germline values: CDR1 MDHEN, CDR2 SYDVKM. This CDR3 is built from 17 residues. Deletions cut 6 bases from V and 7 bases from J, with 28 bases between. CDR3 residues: CASRSPPGTPLGWEQYF. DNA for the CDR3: TGTGCCAGCAGATCCCCGCCGGGGACTCCCTTGGGGTGGGAGCAGTACTTC.

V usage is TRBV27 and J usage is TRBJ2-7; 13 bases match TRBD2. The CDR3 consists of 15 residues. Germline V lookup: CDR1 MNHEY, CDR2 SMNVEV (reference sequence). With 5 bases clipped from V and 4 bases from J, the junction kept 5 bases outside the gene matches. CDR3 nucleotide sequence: TGTGCCAGCAGTATTCGACTAGCGGGAGGTTACGAGCAGTACTTC. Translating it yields CASSIRLAGGYEQYF.

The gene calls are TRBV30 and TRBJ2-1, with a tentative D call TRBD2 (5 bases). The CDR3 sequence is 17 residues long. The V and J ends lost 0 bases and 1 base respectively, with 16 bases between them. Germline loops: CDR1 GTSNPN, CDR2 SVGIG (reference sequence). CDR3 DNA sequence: TGTGCCTGGAGTGTAGGGCGGGCCTTGCCTTCCTACAATGAGCAGTTCTTC. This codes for CAWSVGRALPSYNEQFF.

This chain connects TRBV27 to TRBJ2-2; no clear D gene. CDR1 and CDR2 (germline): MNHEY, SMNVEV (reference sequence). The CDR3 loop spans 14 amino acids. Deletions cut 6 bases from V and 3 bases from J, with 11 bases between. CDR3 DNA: TGTGCCAGCAGCTCCCGCCGGGACACCGGGGAGCTGTTTTTT. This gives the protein CASSSRRDTGELFF.

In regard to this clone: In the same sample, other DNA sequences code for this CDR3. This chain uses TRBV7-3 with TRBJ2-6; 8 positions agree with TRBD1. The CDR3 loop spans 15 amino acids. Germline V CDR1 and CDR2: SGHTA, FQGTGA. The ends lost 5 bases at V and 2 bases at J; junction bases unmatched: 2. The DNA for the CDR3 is TGTGCCAGCAGCCTACAGGGGGCTGGGGCCAACGTCCTGACTTTC. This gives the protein CASSLQGAGANVLTF.

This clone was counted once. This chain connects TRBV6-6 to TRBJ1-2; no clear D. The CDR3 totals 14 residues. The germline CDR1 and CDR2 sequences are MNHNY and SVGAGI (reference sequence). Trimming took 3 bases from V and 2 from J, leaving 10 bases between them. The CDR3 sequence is CASSYLRPNYGYTF. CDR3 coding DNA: TGTGCCAGCAGTTATTTGAGGCCAAACTATGGCTACACCTTC.

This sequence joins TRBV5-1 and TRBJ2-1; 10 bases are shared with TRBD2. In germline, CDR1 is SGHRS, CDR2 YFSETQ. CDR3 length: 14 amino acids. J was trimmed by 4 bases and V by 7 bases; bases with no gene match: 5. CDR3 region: CASGLTSGYNEQFF. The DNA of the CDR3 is TGCGCCAGCGGACTGACTAGCGGGTACAATGAGCAGTTCTTC.

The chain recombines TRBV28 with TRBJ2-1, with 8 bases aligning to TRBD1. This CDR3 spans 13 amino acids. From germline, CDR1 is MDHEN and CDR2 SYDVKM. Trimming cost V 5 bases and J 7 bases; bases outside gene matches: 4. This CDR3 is CASSLYRGNEQFF. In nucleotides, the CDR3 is TGTGCCAGCAGTCTGTACAGGGGGAATGAGCAGTTCTTC.

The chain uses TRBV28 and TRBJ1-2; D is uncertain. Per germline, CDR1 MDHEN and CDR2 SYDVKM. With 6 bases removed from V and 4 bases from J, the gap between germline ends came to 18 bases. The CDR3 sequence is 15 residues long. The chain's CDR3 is CASSLALGGSYGYTF. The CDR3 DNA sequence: TGTGCCAGCAGCCTCGCCCTTGGAGGGTCCTATGGCTACACCTTC.

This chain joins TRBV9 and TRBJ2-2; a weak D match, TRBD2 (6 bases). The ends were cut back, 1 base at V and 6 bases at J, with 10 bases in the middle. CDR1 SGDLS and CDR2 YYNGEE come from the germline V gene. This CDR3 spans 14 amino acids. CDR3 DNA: TGTGCCAGCAGCGTATTATCGGGGGCCGGGGAGCTGTTTTTT. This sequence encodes CASSVLSGAGELFF.

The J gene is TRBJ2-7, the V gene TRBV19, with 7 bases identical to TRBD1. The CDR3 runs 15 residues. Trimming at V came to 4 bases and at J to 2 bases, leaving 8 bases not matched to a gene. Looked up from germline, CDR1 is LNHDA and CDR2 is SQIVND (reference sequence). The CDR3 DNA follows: TGTGCCAGTAGTACCGCCGCAGGGGGACCCTACGAGCAGTACTTC. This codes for CASSTAAGGPYEQYF.

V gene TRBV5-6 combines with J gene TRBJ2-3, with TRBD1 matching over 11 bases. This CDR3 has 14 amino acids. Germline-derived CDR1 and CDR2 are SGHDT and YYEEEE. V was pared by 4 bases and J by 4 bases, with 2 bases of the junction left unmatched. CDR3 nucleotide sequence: TGTGCCAGCAGCCGGGACAGGGGGGCAGATACGCAGTATTTT. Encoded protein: CASSRDRGADTQYF.

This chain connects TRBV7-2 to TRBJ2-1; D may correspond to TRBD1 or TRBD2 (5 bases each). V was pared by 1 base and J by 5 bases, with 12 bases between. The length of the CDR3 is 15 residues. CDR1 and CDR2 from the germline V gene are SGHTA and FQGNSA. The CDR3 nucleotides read TGTGCCAGCAGCTTAGGGGGAGACAGAAACAATGAGCAGTTCTTC. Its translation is CASSLGGDRNNEQFF.

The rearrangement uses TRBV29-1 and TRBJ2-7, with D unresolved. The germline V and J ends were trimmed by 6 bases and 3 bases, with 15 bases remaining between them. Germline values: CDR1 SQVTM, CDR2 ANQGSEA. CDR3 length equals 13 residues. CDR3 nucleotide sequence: TGCAGCGTGAGAACTCTAGGTTACTACGAGCAGTACTTC. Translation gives CSVRTLGYYEQYF.

The CDR3 here is CAWSPLGGYTDTQYF. CDR3 in DNA: TGTGCCTGGAGTCCCCTGGGGGGATACACAGATACGCAGTATTTT. The V gene is TRBV30, the J gene TRBJ2-3; a possible D gene is TRBD2 (6 bases). The CDR3 is made up of 15 amino acids. CDR1 GTSNPN and CDR2 SVGIG come from the germline V gene (reference sequence). Trimming removed 2 bases from V and 2 bases from J, with 14 bases in between.

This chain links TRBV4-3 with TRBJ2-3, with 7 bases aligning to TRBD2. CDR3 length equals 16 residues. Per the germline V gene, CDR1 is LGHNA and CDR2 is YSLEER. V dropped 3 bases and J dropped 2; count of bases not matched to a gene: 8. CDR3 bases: TGCGCCAGCAGCCACAATAAAGCGGGACTCACAGATACGCAGTATTTT. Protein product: CASSHNKAGLTDTQYF.

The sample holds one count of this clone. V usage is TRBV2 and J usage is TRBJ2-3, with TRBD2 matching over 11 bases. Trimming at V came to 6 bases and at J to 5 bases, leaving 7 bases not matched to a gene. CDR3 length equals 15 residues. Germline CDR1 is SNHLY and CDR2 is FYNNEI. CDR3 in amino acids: CASRITSGRGDTQYF. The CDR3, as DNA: TGTGCCAGCAGGATTACTAGCGGGAGAGGAGATACGCAGTATTTT.

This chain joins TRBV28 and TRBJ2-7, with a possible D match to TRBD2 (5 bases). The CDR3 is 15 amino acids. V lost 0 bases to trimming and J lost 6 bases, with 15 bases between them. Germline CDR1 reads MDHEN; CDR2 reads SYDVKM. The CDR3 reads CASSLWGSLMGEQYF. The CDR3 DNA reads TGTGCCAGCAGTTTATGGGGGAGCTTGATGGGCGAGCAGTACTTC.

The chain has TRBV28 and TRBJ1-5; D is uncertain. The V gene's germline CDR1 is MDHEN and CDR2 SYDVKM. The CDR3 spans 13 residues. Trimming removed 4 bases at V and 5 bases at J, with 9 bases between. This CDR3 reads CASSSGWDQPQHF. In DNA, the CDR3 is TGTGCCAGCAGTTCGGGGTGGGATCAGCCCCAGCATTTT.

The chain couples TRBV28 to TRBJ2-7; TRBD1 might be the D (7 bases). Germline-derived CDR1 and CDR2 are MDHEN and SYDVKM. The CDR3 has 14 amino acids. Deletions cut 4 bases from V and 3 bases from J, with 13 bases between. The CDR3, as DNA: TGTGCCAGCAGTTCCGCCCAGGGGGGCTACGAGCAGTACTTC. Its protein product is CASSSAQGGYEQYF.

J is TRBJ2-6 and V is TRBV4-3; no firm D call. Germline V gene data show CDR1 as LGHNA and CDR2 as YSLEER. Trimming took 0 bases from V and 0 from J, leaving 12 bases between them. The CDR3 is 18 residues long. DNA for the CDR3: TGCGCCAGCAGCCAAGACCCGGCCCGCTTCTCTGGGGCCAACGTCCTGACTTTC. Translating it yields CASSQDPARFSGANVLTF.

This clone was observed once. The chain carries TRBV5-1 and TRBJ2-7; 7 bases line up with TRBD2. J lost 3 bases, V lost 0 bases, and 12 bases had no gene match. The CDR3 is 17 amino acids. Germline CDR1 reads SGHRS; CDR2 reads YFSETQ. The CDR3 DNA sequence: TGCGCCAGCAGCTTGGGTAATTTAGCGGGCGGGGTCTACGAGCAGTACTTC. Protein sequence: CASSLGNLAGGVYEQYF.

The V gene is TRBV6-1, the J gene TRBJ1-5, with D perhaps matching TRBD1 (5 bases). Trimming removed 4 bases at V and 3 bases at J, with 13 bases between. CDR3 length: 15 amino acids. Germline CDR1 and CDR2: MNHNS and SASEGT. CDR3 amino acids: CASSVTGRDNQPQHF. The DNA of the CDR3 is TGTGCCAGCAGTGTCACGGGCAGGGACAATCAGCCCCAGCATTTT.

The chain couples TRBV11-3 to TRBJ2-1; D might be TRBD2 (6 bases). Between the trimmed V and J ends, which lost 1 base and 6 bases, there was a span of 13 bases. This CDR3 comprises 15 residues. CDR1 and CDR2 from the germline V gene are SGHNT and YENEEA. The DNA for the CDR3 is TGTGCCAGCAGCTTAGGGATGGGCGGGGCCAATGAGCAGTTCTTC. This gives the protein CASSLGMGGANEQFF.